This entry concerns a single TCR beta chain. There is no known antigen for this receptor. Base qualities are not recorded, but no much larger clone differs from it by a single base. This sample was included in a study of cytomegalovirus exposure and HLA in healthy donors (dated by TCRdb to about 2017). Broadly, across the study: An earlier analysis of some 600 of the donors reported over 250 Gb of sequence data and 117 million unique TCR beta sequences obtained from about 180 million T cells. The study profiled the T cell repertoires of approximately 700 subjects by immunosequencing and related them to cytomegalovirus serostatus. On average, roughly 240,000 unique TCR beta nucleotide sequences were sequenced per donor among about 400 genotyped donors of the cohort, with around 19% of those sequences being non-productive. To decide whether each TCR beta V gene segment behaved as functional or pseudogenic, an earlier analysis of some 570 of the donors relied on high-throughput TCR beta sequencing. To predict cytomegalovirus infection status, the study brought together high-throughput TCR immunosequencing, statistical association of individual TCRs with disease status, and machine learning. Donor age, sex, ethnicity and CMV serostatus were compiled together with the repertoire data. The number of donors typed differed by locus, with roughly 629-640 for A, B, C, DRB1 and DQB1, roughly 520 for DQA1, some 570 for DPA1, and some 450 for DPB1. A later analysis re-examined previously published TCR beta repertoires from several hundred donors and added high-resolution HLA genotyping to investigate patterns of TCR occurrence. An early release that covered about 600 HLA-typed donors contained around 300 gigabases of sequencing data and tens of millions of unique TCR sequences. The study aimed to test whether cataloging public T cell receptors could reveal signatures of past pathogen exposure. Every repertoire in the discovery cohort had been generated on one and the same sequencing platform. In the later analysis, no new phenotypic data were used to find candidate immune exposures; instead, reliance was placed on TCR beta sequences and their occurrence across donors. Roughly 5 DR-DQ haplotypes were treated as single units for association and clustering because of strong linkage in the cohort. Along with the approximately 700-subject first cohort, a separate validation cohort of some 130 different subjects was used. Of the approximately 400 genotyped donors, 75% to 85% were placed in the genetic ancestry cluster associated with self-reported Caucasian donors. In a later genetic analysis, genome-wide SNP genotypes for about 55% of the roughly 700 donors were used, and that subset was treated as a discovery cohort. Class I and class II HLA loci were covered by the typing at four-digit resolution. The study at large found these results: When HLA alleles, especially DR and DQ, strongly co-occurred, TCR associations were difficult to assign to individual alleles. Compared with the 666-donor mean, donors in an Asian-associated ancestry cluster had fewer N-insertions in productive TCRs, according to a later genetic analysis. A few of the identified cytomegalovirus-associated TCR beta chains were confirmed in vitro to be specific for cytomegalovirus antigens. Presence/absence analyses assumed roughly uniform sequencing depth across donors, an assumption that may not hold. A further reported finding was that TCR beta sequences accurately predicted the HLA-A and HLA-B alleles for most subjects in the first cohort. In a later analysis, several top co-occurrence clusters were reported to appear linked to parvovirus B19, influenza, CMV and Epstein-Barr virus. Some IMGT-functional V segments, including TRBV6-2 and TRBV6-3, could not be told apart with the 87-base-pair reads, so those segments were excluded. Compared with equally common non-associated chains, HLA-associated TCR beta chains in a later analysis were more clonally expanded and had lower generation probabilities. Linkage disequilibrium might explain the correlated functional status among segregating V segments, but an unknown experimental factor could not be ruled out. According to a later analysis, most CMV-associated TCR beta chains appeared to be HLA-restricted, and the HLA associations seemed to be driven largely by CMV exposure. Because counts were too low, some 17 rarely observed V segments, including chromosome 9 orphons, were excluded from the earlier analysis of around 590 of the donors. An association between a missense DCLRE1C variant and V-gene and J-gene trimming of TCR beta chains was found in a later genetic analysis and replicated in an independent cohort. In this cohort, only TCR beta chains were sequenced, and detectable features were limited by the absence of alpha or paired-chain data. The authors suggested that the approach could potentially be generalized to other disease states and immunological phenotypes. The only immune exposure information available for the cohort was CMV serostatus. A cluster of highly shared sequence variants was judged likely to represent a technical artifact of the sequencing pipeline. Because HLA typing was unavailable for some donors at each locus, only the typed subset was used in association tests. Across donors, most TCR sequences were observed very rarely, whereas some public TCRs were present in many individuals. The classifier was reported to diagnose cytomegalovirus status with high specificity and sensitivity in both the original cohort and the validation cohort. In a later analysis, 15,000 to 20,000 TCR beta sequences were associated with specific HLA alleles at a false discovery rate of 0.05. In a later analysis, TCR association rates were found to vary across HLA loci, with the most associated TCRs seen for DRB1 alleles and the fewest for HLA-C alleles. An earlier analysis of approximately 590 of the donors showed that most TCR beta V segments appeared in productive rearrangements either about 87% or about 30% of the time, which broadly matched IMGT annotations. The study gave a list of about 160 TCR beta chains associated with cytomegalovirus.

As encoded in the germline V gene, CDR1 is SGHTA while CDR2 is FQGTGA. Unmatched junction bases come to 8, with V trimmed by 4 bases and J by 7 bases. The CDR3 holds 15 amino acids from the cysteine to the phenylalanine. The read is trimmed to its CDR3 DNA, 45 bases read in frame from base 1. The cohort comprised fewer than 700 healthy bone marrow donors. At the time of sampling, every cohort member was nominally healthy, though immune exposures that went unrecorded were likely present. CMV serostatus was recorded as positive for almost 300 and negative for about 50% of the 666 cohort members, whereas no CMV serostatus was recorded for the donor in question. Every donor gave a peripheral blood sample, and the peripheral blood mononuclear cells from that sample were used for TCR beta sequencing. The Qiagen DNeasy Blood Extraction Kit was used to extract genomic DNA from the blood cell samples. The library was obtained by the immunoSEQ multiplex PCR assay. For the multiplex PCR, a mixture combining 60 forward primers for TCR Vbeta segments and 13 reverse primers for TCR Jbeta segments was used. Amplification of the CDR3 region of rearranged TCR beta genes was performed with a multiplex PCR assay on genomic DNA. On the Illumina HiSeq System, the amplified TCR beta libraries were sequenced as 87-base-pair reads. In the source study's methods: In a later analysis, some 80 million unique TCR beta chains were counted across the roughly 670 repertoires, and around 10 million of these chains were shared by at least two donors. Raw reads were error-corrected and collapsed into unique sequences with a nearest-neighbor algorithm that merged closely related sequences to remove PCR and sequencing errors. V, D and J gene segments were assigned by aligning CDR3 sequences to IMGT reference sequences. For a sequence to be retained, at least a six-nucleotide match to both a V gene segment and a J gene segment was required. A rearrangement was called productive if the CDR3 had no stop codons and remained in frame with V and J, and every other rearrangement was called non-productive. CDR3 was defined according to IMGT convention as the region running from the second conserved V-encoded cysteine to the conserved J-encoded phenylalanine. The earlier analysis of about 610 of the donors excluded any sequence lacking an unambiguous match to a single V gene segment. In an earlier analysis of a few hundred of the donors, V segments were called functional above 56.7% productive rearrangements and were called segregating when the between-donor standard deviation exceeded 5%. A statistical classification framework was built to diagnose cytomegalovirus status from the catalog of TCR beta chain sequences. In a later analysis, TCR nucleotide sequences were compared against IMGT/GENE-DB human TR gene sequences so that V and J genes could be assigned. Using the TCRdist pipeline, a later analysis assigned CDR3 sequences along with most-parsimonious VDJ recombination scenarios. A later analysis defined each TCR beta chain by its CDR3 amino acid sequence plus V-gene family, and excluded reads lacking a unique V-gene family. To address suspected cross-contamination and a sequencing artifact, a later analysis removed a few hundred highly shared, low-generation-probability nucleotide sequences. A later analysis calculated a clonal expansion index for each public chain from normalized within-repertoire ranks of inferred template counts. Generation probabilities in a later analysis came from a VDJ recombination model fitted to out-of-frame rearrangements, and those results were checked against IGoR. In a later analysis, TCR-TCR, TCR-HLA and TCR-CMV co-occurrence was scored with hypergeometric tests, and a repertoire-size bias correction was applied to TCR pairs. In a later analysis, false discovery rates were estimated by permuting HLA or CMV assignments 20 times. A later analysis grouped co-occurring TCRs with DBSCAN, adding TCRdist sequence similarity when clustering within HLA-allele-positive subsets. Repertoires with fewer than 30,000 or more than 120,000 public chains, plus five repertoires with anomalous nucleotide sharing, were excluded from co-occurrence clustering. This is the immuneACCESS table as TCRdb keeps it, with only in-frame sequences that have V and J called. A part of the clones is gone; compared with another copy, unresolved V genes explain less than half, and the rest is unexplained. That table supplies the V and J calls and clone size; D and trimming were determined from the DNA. The sample records around 130,000 clones, 55% to 75% of which are singletons. The top ten constitute around 2.6% of the sample.

The receptor comes from a human donor in good health. The sample was PBMCs. The sequence is built from TRBV7-3 and TRBJ2-7; a stretch of 12 junction bases matches TRBD1. The CDR3 reads as follows: CASSSGDRGLGEQYF. The DNA reads as follows: TGTGCCAGCAGCTCAGGGGACAGGGGGCTCGGGGAGCAGTACTTC.